This T cell receptor beta chain is from a study of identical twins (TCRdb year 2016). Broadly, across the study: To test whether fetal clonotypes persist, the study used deep sequencing on TCR alpha and beta repertoires from monozygotic twins, unrelated adults of various ages, and cord blood. Replicate twin experiments were performed at different times using different library preparation protocols to rule out contamination.

The full study reports these points: Because the same donors could not be followed over many years, conclusions were based on cross-sectional statistical analysis. In monozygotic twins, recombination models systematically underestimated out-of-frame TCR alpha sharing, but the models matched the sharing seen between unrelated individuals. Fewer insertions were carried by abundant cord blood beta clonotypes, a similar but weaker trend appeared in young adult naive repertoires, and no such trend appeared in memory repertoires. Compared with coincidental sharing between unrelated individuals, out-of-frame TCR alpha sequences shared between twins showed an excess of sequences with low generation probability. Excess twin sharing in beta out-of-frame sequences was weaker because fewer shared sequences lowered the signal-to-noise ratio. Invariant T cells such as MAIT and iNKT could partly confound zero-insertion analyses, although diverse VJ usage argued against such confounding for most clonotypes.

This clonotype was seen ten or more times. Its antigen is still unknown. The sample holds no much larger clone one base away, and base qualities are not on file. Libraries came from 5' RACE. The sequencer was an Illumina HiSeq 2000. A universal primer binding site was introduced by template switching, and a unique molecular identifier was present in the final cDNA, enabling accurate counting of TCR cDNA molecules. Specific primers in the conserved constant-segment region were used to synthesize first-strand cDNA for TCR alpha and beta chains. To control for contamination, every cDNA library was double barcoded, receiving both a SMART-Mk sample barcode and Illumina barcodes. Two successive PCR steps introduced TruSeq adapter sequences along with Illumina sample barcodes. The Illumina HiSeq platform was used with custom primers to sequence TCR alpha and beta cDNA libraries. Processing in the source paper ran as follows. MiGEC processed the raw reads to extract unique molecular identifiers, while MiXCR was used to determine the CDR3 positions. Recombination models were inferred per individual with the repgenHMM and IGoR tools using an EM algorithm. Shared clonotype analysis was performed with the tcR package in R, normalizing sharing by the product of cloneset sizes. Out-of-frame nonproductive sequences were analyzed to study raw recombination free of thymic and clonal selection effects. TCRdb took the public reads, trimmed them with fastp at Q25, ran MiXCR for clone calling and kept in-frame beta chains. Every distinct CDR3 protein forms one entry, paired with its most common genes and DNA. The V and J calls, along with clone size, are taken from TCRdb and not from the paper's own processing. Recorded for this sample are 460,000 or so distinct CDR3 sequences; about 14% of them occurred a single time. The ten largest clones capture about 0.52% of the sample.

Only healthy Caucasian donors were included. Three pairs of female monozygotic twins, all aged roughly 18 to 29 years, were included in the twin cohort. CD4+ and CD8+ T cell populations were isolated with positive isolation kits from Invitrogen. CDR1 and CDR2, looked up from the germline V gene, are SGHTA and FQGNSA. V lost 5 bases and J lost 1 base; the stretch between them is 17 bases long. From its cysteine to its phenylalanine, the CDR3 spans 16 amino acids. The sequence is cut down to CDR3 DNA, 48 bases in frame from base 1. These data were also reused for a study on yellow fever vaccine responses in identical twins. Taken from the second paper: According to the authors, in identical twins the way T cells responded to vaccination appeared partly convergent and partly personalized. The study precisely tracked vaccine-responding T cell clones in identical twins.

Sequencing was performed on CD4+ T cells sorted from blood. The sequence joins TRBV7-2 to TRBJ1-1; the D gene is perhaps TRBD1, on 6 matching bases. The clonotype originates from a woman aged 18-35 years in good health. Here the CDR3 is given as CASSPQWGAGNTEAFF. The DNA sequence is TGTGCCAGCAGCCCCCAGTGGGGGGCGGGGAACACTGAAGCTTTCTTT.